The clone carrying this T cell receptor (beta chain) has ten or more counts. Its antigen is unknown. These data come from a study of identical twins. Study-level points and caveats: Invariant MAIT and iNKT cells are populations that could partly confound zero-insertion analyses.

Template switching (which added a universal primer site) was used, and cDNA carried unique molecular identifiers. TCRdb reprocessed the 5' RACE reads with MiXCR, giving one entry per CDR3 protein. The table shows over 200,000 distinct CDR3 sequences, with over 9.5% occurring only once. Germline CDR1 reads SEHNR; CDR2 reads FQNEAQ (reference sequence). The length of the CDR3 is 16 residues. Trimming at V came to 4 bases and at J to 2 bases, leaving 7 bases not matched to a gene. This chain connects TRBV7-9 to TRBJ2-7, with 11 bases that match TRBD2. The specimen was memory T cells sorted from blood. The sequence was obtained from a man aged 45-60 years in good health. The CDR3: CASSSVGTSGTYEQYF. The DNA of the CDR3 is TGTGCCAGCAGCTCAGTAGGGACTAGCGGCACCTACGAGCAGTACTTC.